These T cell receptor beta chains were read from a single sample in a study of shared clonotypes between healthy human individuals. Assay used: immunoSEQ multiplex PCR; TCRdb lists only in-frame clones, some missing. Counted here are approximately 640,000 clones, around 90% occurring once; the ten biggest clones make up about 33%. Sequencing was performed on memory CD8+ T cells from PBMCs. Receptor source: a man between 18 and 29 years old in good health. Some clones in this sample may be carry-over from other donors' samples. CDR3s include the opening cysteine and the closing phenylalanine or tryptophan. D genes are given only for firm matches. Clone sizes are given selectively: once, few, many, or a class where the clone is expanded.

j_call: TRBJ1-1
clone_size: -
d_call: -
v_call: TRBV18
cdr3_nt: TGTGCCAGCTCACCACCGCCAGGGGCGAACACTGAAGCTTTCTTT
cdr3_aa: CASSPPPGANTEAFF

j_call: TRBJ2-1
clone_size: -
d_call: -
v_call: TRBV9
cdr3_nt: TGTGCCAGCAGCGCAGGCCTAGATAGGAATGAGCAGTTCTTC
cdr3_aa: CASSAGLDRNEQFF

j_call: TRBJ2-7
clone_size: -
d_call: -
v_call: TRBV10-2
cdr3_nt: TGCGCCAGCAGGGCGATAAAACAGGGACTTGCCTACGAGCAGTACTTC
cdr3_aa: CASRAIKQGLAYEQYF

j_call: TRBJ1-2
clone_size: -
d_call: -
v_call: TRBV5-6
cdr3_nt: TGTGCCAGCAGCTTCCCAGGGGTAGGAGGCTACACCTTC
cdr3_aa: CASSFPGVGGYTF

j_call: TRBJ2-6
clone_size: -
d_call: -
v_call: TRBV11-2
cdr3_nt: TGTGCCAGCAGCTTATTTAGCTCTGGGGCCAACGTCCTGACTTTC
cdr3_aa: CASSLFSSGANVLTF

j_call: TRBJ1-3
clone_size: once
d_call: -
v_call: TRBV7-7
cdr3_nt: TGTGCCAGCAGCTCAGGAGACTCTGGAAACACCATATATTTT
cdr3_aa: CASSSGDSGNTIYF

j_call: TRBJ1-3
clone_size: -
d_call: -
v_call: TRBV2
cdr3_nt: TGTGCCAGCAAATTCGGACCCATGGGAAACACCATATATTTT
cdr3_aa: CASKFGPMGNTIYF

j_call: TRBJ1-1
clone_size: -
d_call: TRBD1
v_call: TRBV28
cdr3_nt: TGTGCCAGCAGTTTAAACAGGGGGGGCCCGAACACTGAAGCTTTCTTT
cdr3_aa: CASSLNRGGPNTEAFF

j_call: TRBJ1-1
clone_size: -
d_call: -
v_call: TRBV7-9
cdr3_nt: TGTGCCAGCAGCTTAACCCATCCTGAAGCTTTCTTT
cdr3_aa: CASSLTHPEAFF

j_call: TRBJ2-7
clone_size: -
d_call: TRBD2
v_call: TRBV4-3
cdr3_nt: TGCGCCAGCAGCCCAAAAGCGGGAGGCGAGCAGTACTTC
cdr3_aa: CASSPKAGGEQYF

j_call: TRBJ1-1
clone_size: -
d_call: -
v_call: TRBV11-1
cdr3_nt: TGTGCCAGCAGCCTCTGGGAACCCACCGGGGGCACTGAAGCTTTCTTT
cdr3_aa: CASSLWEPTGGTEAFF

j_call: TRBJ2-7
clone_size: -
d_call: -
v_call: TRBV7-8
cdr3_nt: TGTGCCAGCAGCTTCGGACAGAGTCCGTACTTC
cdr3_aa: CASSFGQSPYF

j_call: TRBJ2-7
clone_size: -
d_call: -
v_call: TRBV19
cdr3_nt: TGTGCCAGTAGTATGGGCATCACCTACGAGCAGTACTTC
cdr3_aa: CASSMGITYEQYF

j_call: TRBJ2-5
clone_size: once
d_call: TRBD2
v_call: TRBV9
cdr3_nt: TGTGCCAGCAGCGCGCTCGGACTAGCGGGCCCCCGGGAGACCCAGTACTTC
cdr3_aa: CASSALGLAGPRETQYF

j_call: TRBJ2-7
clone_size: -
d_call: TRBD2
v_call: TRBV9
cdr3_nt: TGTGCCAGCAGCCTACACTTCCGGGAGGGCCTTTACGAGCAGTACTTC
cdr3_aa: CASSLHFREGLYEQYF

j_call: TRBJ2-7
clone_size: -
d_call: TRBD2
v_call: TRBV10-3
cdr3_nt: TGTGCCATCTCGGGACTAGCGTCAGTGGCCCTCTACGAGCAGTACTTC
cdr3_aa: CAISGLASVALYEQYF

j_call: TRBJ2-7
clone_size: -
d_call: -
v_call: TRBV2
cdr3_nt: TGTGCCAGCAGCCTTCGTGGGTACTATAGCTCCTACGAGCAGTACTTC
cdr3_aa: CASSLRGYYSSYEQYF

j_call: TRBJ2-3
clone_size: -
d_call: TRBD1
v_call: TRBV4-1
cdr3_nt: TGCGCCAGCAGCCAAGTAGACAGGGCCATCTACACAGATACGCAGTATTTT
cdr3_aa: CASSQVDRAIYTDTQYF

j_call: TRBJ2-3
clone_size: once
d_call: -
v_call: TRBV7-3
cdr3_nt: TGTGCCAGCAGCCACGGGGGCTTTAGCACAGATACGCAGTATTTT
cdr3_aa: CASSHGGFSTDTQYF

j_call: TRBJ2-7
clone_size: -
d_call: TRBD2
v_call: TRBV5-3
cdr3_nt: TGTGCCAGACCTGGGGACCGCGGGGGCTACGAGCAGTACTTC
cdr3_aa: CARPGDRGGYEQYF

j_call: TRBJ2-7
clone_size: -
d_call: -
v_call: TRBV27
cdr3_nt: TGTGCCAGCAGTTTACGGGTAGCGCCCGGCGAGCAGTACTTC
cdr3_aa: CASSLRVAPGEQYF

j_call: TRBJ2-7
clone_size: -
d_call: TRBD1
v_call: TRBV9
cdr3_nt: TGTGCCAGCAGCGTAGCGGGACAGTACGAGCAGTACTTC
cdr3_aa: CASSVAGQYEQYF

j_call: TRBJ2-3
clone_size: -
d_call: TRBD2
v_call: TRBV5-4
cdr3_nt: TGTGCCAGCGATACGGGAGGGCCGGAAGATACGCAGTATTTT
cdr3_aa: CASDTGGPEDTQYF

j_call: TRBJ2-1
clone_size: -
d_call: TRBD2
v_call: TRBV19
cdr3_nt: TGTGCCAGTAGTATGTTTGGGGGGCTAGCGGGAAGGGGCAATGAGCAGTTCTTC
cdr3_aa: CASSMFGGLAGRGNEQFF

j_call: TRBJ2-7
clone_size: -
d_call: TRBD1
v_call: TRBV7-3
cdr3_nt: TGTGCCAGCAGCCTGGACAGGGGGTCATCCTACGAGCAGTACTTC
cdr3_aa: CASSLDRGSSYEQYF

j_call: TRBJ1-4
clone_size: -
d_call: -
v_call: TRBV25-1
cdr3_nt: TGTGCCAGCAGTGAGGACCCATCCTACAGGGTCCCCGGTGAGAAACTGTTTTTT
cdr3_aa: CASSEDPSYRVPGEKLFF

j_call: TRBJ1-1
clone_size: once
d_call: -
v_call: TRBV28
cdr3_nt: TGTGCCAGCAGTCCCCCCCGGGACTATCCTGAAGCTTTCTTT
cdr3_aa: CASSPPRDYPEAFF

j_call: TRBJ1-4
clone_size: -
d_call: TRBD1
v_call: TRBV7-6
cdr3_nt: TGTGCCAGCAGCCCGATACACGGGACAGGAGATTGGACGACTAATGAAAAACTGTTTTTT
cdr3_aa: CASSPIHGTGDWTTNEKLFF

j_call: TRBJ2-2
clone_size: -
d_call: -
v_call: TRBV4-2
cdr3_nt: TGTGCCAGCAGCCACCCCATTACTCCCGGGGAGCTGTTTTTT
cdr3_aa: CASSHPITPGELFF

j_call: TRBJ2-7
clone_size: -
d_call: TRBD2
v_call: TRBV6-6
cdr3_nt: TGTGCCAGCAGTTACAAGTTAGCGGGAGCTTACTACGAGCAGTACTTC
cdr3_aa: CASSYKLAGAYYEQYF

j_call: TRBJ2-7
clone_size: -
d_call: -
v_call: TRBV6-1
cdr3_nt: TGTGCCAGCAGTCTTGGACAGACCTACGAGCAGTACTTC
cdr3_aa: CASSLGQTYEQYF

j_call: TRBJ2-7
clone_size: once
d_call: TRBD2
v_call: TRBV12-5
cdr3_nt: TGTGCTAGTGCTTTCCATACTAGCGGGGATCGCGGAGAGCAGTACTTC
cdr3_aa: CASAFHTSGDRGEQYF

j_call: TRBJ2-1
clone_size: -
d_call: -
v_call: TRBV15
cdr3_nt: TGTGCCACCAGCAGAGGCAGGGGCGACAATGAGCAGTTCTTC
cdr3_aa: CATSRGRGDNEQFF

j_call: TRBJ2-7
clone_size: -
d_call: TRBD1
v_call: TRBV28
cdr3_nt: TGTGCCAGCAGTGTTACAGGGGAACCCTACGAGCAGTACTTC
cdr3_aa: CASSVTGEPYEQYF

j_call: TRBJ1-1
clone_size: -
d_call: TRBD1
v_call: TRBV19
cdr3_nt: TGTGCCAGTAGTATCACTACGACAGGGCCTGAAGCTTTCTTT
cdr3_aa: CASSITTTGPEAFF

j_call: TRBJ2-3
clone_size: few
d_call: -
v_call: TRBV5-4
cdr3_nt: TGTGCCAGCAGCTTGGGCGGCTACACAGATACGCAGTATTTT
cdr3_aa: CASSLGGYTDTQYF

j_call: TRBJ2-7
clone_size: -
d_call: -
v_call: TRBV7-2
cdr3_nt: TGTGCCAGCAGCTCCGAGAGGTGGCAGGGGACCTACGAGCAATACTTC
cdr3_aa: CASSSERWQGTYEQYF

j_call: TRBJ2-7
clone_size: -
d_call: TRBD1
v_call: TRBV4-3
cdr3_nt: TGCGCCAGCAGCCAAGGCCTTCCGGGACAGGGGGCCTCCTACGAGCAGTACTTC
cdr3_aa: CASSQGLPGQGASYEQYF

j_call: TRBJ2-1
clone_size: -
d_call: -
v_call: TRBV7-2
cdr3_nt: TGTGCCAGCAGCCTAACGACAGAGTACAATGAGCAGTTCTTC
cdr3_aa: CASSLTTEYNEQFF

j_call: TRBJ2-3
clone_size: -
d_call: TRBD2
v_call: TRBV7-9
cdr3_nt: TGTGCCAGCAGCTTAGGGGCTAGCGGGAGTAGGGCAGATACGCAGTATTTT
cdr3_aa: CASSLGASGSRADTQYF

j_call: TRBJ1-1
clone_size: -
d_call: TRBD1
v_call: TRBV27
cdr3_nt: TGTGCCAGCAGTTTATACAGGGGGCTCGCGGACACTGAAGCTTTCTTT
cdr3_aa: CASSLYRGLADTEAFF

j_call: TRBJ1-1
clone_size: -
d_call: -
v_call: TRBV30
cdr3_nt: TGTGCCTGGAGTGTAGGGGACCTCAACACTGAAGCTTTCTTT
cdr3_aa: CAWSVGDLNTEAFF

j_call: TRBJ1-3
clone_size: -
d_call: -
v_call: TRBV4-1
cdr3_nt: TGCGCCAGCAGCCAAACGACAGGTTTTGGAAACACCATATATTTT
cdr3_aa: CASSQTTGFGNTIYF

j_call: TRBJ2-7
clone_size: once
d_call: -
v_call: TRBV4-1
cdr3_nt: TGCGCCAGCACCCAAGGGCAGGGCCTCTCCTACGAGCAGTACTTC
cdr3_aa: CASTQGQGLSYEQYF

j_call: TRBJ2-7
clone_size: once
d_call: TRBD1
v_call: TRBV4-2
cdr3_nt: TGTGCCAGCAGCCGGGACAGGGGGCACGAGCAGTACTTC
cdr3_aa: CASSRDRGHEQYF

j_call: TRBJ2-7
clone_size: -
d_call: TRBD1
v_call: TRBV7-9
cdr3_nt: TGTGCCAGCAGCATCCGGGACAGTCCCTACGAGCAGTACTTC
cdr3_aa: CASSIRDSPYEQYF

j_call: TRBJ2-2
clone_size: -
d_call: -
v_call: TRBV9
cdr3_nt: TGTGCCAGCAGCGTAGCCGGAGCGAACACCGGGGAGCTGTTTTTT
cdr3_aa: CASSVAGANTGELFF

j_call: TRBJ2-7
clone_size: -
d_call: -
v_call: TRBV6-6
cdr3_nt: TGTGCCAGCAGTTACTCGCCTGTTCCATTCTACGAGCAGTACTTC
cdr3_aa: CASSYSPVPFYEQYF

j_call: TRBJ2-7
clone_size: -
d_call: -
v_call: TRBV28
cdr3_nt: TGTGCCAGCAGTTTGCCCATTCGGGTGGATTTTATCTCCTACGAGCAGTACTTC
cdr3_aa: CASSLPIRVDFISYEQYF

j_call: TRBJ2-2
clone_size: -
d_call: -
v_call: TRBV5-4
cdr3_nt: TGTGCCAGCACTATCAACCTTGGTAGGGACCACACCGGGGAGCTGTTTTTT
cdr3_aa: CASTINLGRDHTGELFF

j_call: TRBJ2-5
clone_size: -
d_call: -
v_call: TRBV7-9
cdr3_nt: TGTGCCAGCAGCTTAGGGGATGAGACCCAGTACTTC
cdr3_aa: CASSLGDETQYF

j_call: TRBJ1-1
clone_size: -
d_call: -
v_call: TRBV5-6
cdr3_nt: TGTGCCAGCAGCTCCCTTGATCTAGAGTTTTCTGAAGCTTTCTTT
cdr3_aa: CASSSLDLEFSEAFF